The 20 T cell receptor beta chains reported below all come from one sample, sequenced in a study of blood T cell repertoires in COVID-19. Some clones are missing from TCRdb's copy, which holds only in-frame ones; the method was immunoSEQ multiplex PCR. The sample includes 270,000 or so clones, approximately 84% of them seen just once. The sequencing input was peripheral blood. The receptor set was obtained from a human donor with COVID-19, enrolled during active disease. The donor label of this sample is uncertain.

This chain links TRBV5-1 with TRBJ2-1, with TRBD2 matching over 14 bases. The CDR3 covers 16 residues. Germline V gives CDR1 SGHRS, CDR2 YFSETQ. V trimming: 4 bases; J trimming: 8 bases; junction bases outside the gene matches: 8. This CDR3 reads CASSAGTSGRWDEQFF. The CDR3 nucleotides read TGCGCCAGCAGCGCCGGGACTAGCGGGAGATGGGATGAGCAGTTCTTC.

V usage is TRBV30 and J usage is TRBJ2-2; D remains unclear. Trimming took 0 bases from V and 5 from J, leaving 4 bases between them. CDR3 length equals 12 residues. Germline values: CDR1 GTSNPN, CDR2 SVGIG (reference sequence). CDR3 in DNA: TGTGCCTGGAGTGTACAGACCGGGGAGCTGTTTTTT. Its protein product is CAWSVQTGELFF.

The chain recombines TRBV2 with TRBJ2-7; D is possibly TRBD2 (5 bases). Trimming took 5 bases from V and 1 from J, leaving 12 bases between them. The CDR3 consists of 14 residues. Germline V CDR1 and CDR2: SNHLY, FYNNEI. The CDR3 coding sequence is TGTGCCAGCAGTCAACTAGTTAGTTCCTACGAGCAGTACTTC. This gives the protein CASSQLVSSYEQYF.

The chain has TRBV7-3 and TRBJ2-7, with TRBD2 as a possible D gene (7 bases). This CDR3 contains 15 residues. Looked up from germline, CDR1 is SGHTA and CDR2 is FQGTGA. The V and J ends lost 1 base and 0 bases respectively, with 10 bases between them. CDR3: CASSLNGGHSYEQYF. The CDR3 DNA follows: TGTGCCAGCAGCTTAAACGGGGGGCACTCCTACGAGCAGTACTTC. Drawing the rest from reference TRBV7-3 and TRBJ2-7, the complete variable domain is GAGVSQTPSNKVTEKGKYVELRCDPISGHTALYWYRQSLGQGPEFLIYFQGTGAADDSGLPNDRFFAVRPEGSVSTLKIQRTERGDSAVYLCASSLNGGHSYEQYFGPGTRLTVT.

V gene TRBV2 combines with J gene TRBJ2-3, with TRBD1 matching over 12 bases. The CDR3 length is 15 residues. J gave up 5 bases and V 6 bases, and 6 bases lay outside the gene matches. Germline V gene lookup returns CDR1 SNHLY and CDR2 FYNNEI. The CDR3 coding sequence is TGTGCCAGCAGGGCCGGGACAGGGGGCATAGATACGCAGTATTTT. It specifies CASRAGTGGIDTQYF. The full variable domain, rest sourced from reference TRBV2 and TRBJ2-3, is EPEVTQTPSHQVTQMGQEVILRCVPISNHLYFYWYRQILGQKVEFLVSFYNNEISEKSEIFDDQFSVERPDGSNFTLKIRSTKLEDSAMYFCASRAGTGGIDTQYFGPGTRLTVL.

This clone occurred a few times. The chain couples TRBV6-5 to TRBJ1-3; 8 nucleotides agree with TRBD1. This CDR3 spans 15 amino acids. The germline V gene has CDR1 MNHEY and CDR2 SVGAGI. The J segment lost 2 bases and the V segment lost 7 bases, leaving 7 bases of the junction unmatched. The CDR3 spells CASTRQGRAGNTIYF. DNA of the CDR3: TGTGCCAGCACCAGACAGGGGCGAGCTGGAAACACCATATATTTT.

V and J are TRBV5-6 and TRBJ2-7; 8 bases are shared with TRBD2. Unmatched junction bases numbered 10, after V lost 1 base and J lost 4 bases. The CDR3 totals 16 residues. In germline, CDR1 is SGHDT, CDR2 YYEEEE. For the CDR3, the DNA is TGTGCCAGCAGCTTGTCTCGGGAGGGCCTCTCGTACGAGCAGTACTTC. This gives the protein CASSLSREGLSYEQYF.

As for this clone: Other DNA sequences in the sample encode the same CDR3. V gene TRBV3-1 (or the pseudogene TRBV3-2) combines with J gene TRBJ1-1; D possibly corresponds to TRBD1 (5 bases). This CDR3 is 13 amino acids long. The germline gives CDR1 LGHDT, CDR2 YNNKEL (reference sequence). V gave up 1 base and J gave up 4 bases, with 7 bases separating them. CDR3 in amino acids: CASSQVGGTEAFF. CDR3 bases: TGTGCCAGCAGCCAAGTCGGGGGCACTGAAGCTTTCTTT.

This sequence joins TRBV18 and TRBJ2-5, with D possibly TRBD1 on 5 matching bases. Trimming stripped 4 bases from V and 2 bases from J, with 11 bases between. Germline loops: CDR1 KGHSH, CDR2 LQKENI. The CDR3 totals 14 residues. The DNA of the CDR3 is TGTGCCAGCTCACTTTACCAGGGACAAGAGACCCAGTACTTC. It encodes CASSLYQGQETQYF.

The genes are TRBV30 and TRBJ1-4; 9 bases align to TRBD1. This CDR3 has 16 residues. The V gene's germline CDR1 is GTSNPN and CDR2 SVGIG (reference sequence). With V trimmed by 5 bases and J by 2 bases, 9 bases remained unmatched. The CDR3 bases are TGTGCCTGGGACAGGGGGTACGCTTCGACTAATGAAAAACTGTTTTTT. It translates to CAWDRGYASTNEKLFF.

This clone showed up just a few times. This CDR3 reads CASSLGGQGIANYGYTF. Written as DNA, the CDR3 is TGTGCCAGCAGCTTGGGGGGACAGGGGATAGCTAACTATGGCTACACCTTC. V gene TRBV5-4 combines with J gene TRBJ1-2, with TRBD1 identical over 10 bases. Germline lookup yields CDR1 SGHNT and CDR2 YYREEE (reference sequence). After removal of 0 bases from V and 0 bases from J, the junction contained 5 bases not matched to a gene. The CDR3 contains 17 residues.

The genes are TRBV5-8 and TRBJ2-5, with 10 nucleotides matching TRBD2. The CDR3 covers 18 residues. Germline CDR1 reads SGHTS; CDR2 reads YDEGEE. With 4 bases clipped from V and 0 bases from J, the junction kept 12 bases outside the gene matches. CDR3 sequence reads: CASSPGFSGRSHQETQYF. The CDR3 DNA reads as TGTGCCAGCAGCCCGGGGTTTAGCGGGAGGTCCCACCAAGAGACCCAGTACTTC.

CDR3 coding DNA: TGTGCCACCAGCAACTGGGGACAGGGCCCTATTGAAAAACTGTTTTTT. Its translation: CATSNWGQGPIEKLFF. The chain is built from TRBV15 and TRBJ1-4, with 9 bases matching TRBD1. This CDR3 contains 16 residues. In germline, CDR1 is LNHNV, CDR2 YYDKDF (reference sequence). The trim removed 4 bases at V and 7 bases at J, leaving 10 bases unmatched. Together with reference TRBV15 and TRBJ1-4, the CDR3 gives the full variable domain: DAMVIQNPRYQVTQFGKPVTLSCSQTLNHNVMYWYQQKSSQAPKLLFHYYDKDFNNEADTPDNFQSRRPNTSFCFLDIRSPGLGDTAMYLCATSNWGQGPIEKLFFGSGTQLSVL.

The chain is built from TRBV28 and TRBJ2-7; the D gene is possibly TRBD2 (7 bases). With 1 base removed from V and 1 base from J, the gap between germline ends came to 11 bases. Germline CDR1 is MDHEN and CDR2 is SYDVKM. The CDR3 has 15 residues. The CDR3: CASSLLGGASYEQYF. The CDR3, as DNA: TGTGCCAGCAGTTTATTGGGGGGGGCTTCCTACGAGCAGTACTTC.

The V call is TRBV11-2, the J call TRBJ2-7; 9 bases agree with TRBD1. CDR1 is SGHAT and CDR2 is FQNNGV in the germline V gene. V shed 1 base and J 5 bases; nucleotides not matched to a gene: 9. This CDR3 has 16 amino acids. CDR3 coding DNA: TGTGCCAGCAGCTTAGGGGTTAACAGGGGGCTGGACGAGCAGTACTTC. This translates into CASSLGVNRGLDEQYF. Complete variable domain (other parts from reference TRBV11-2 and TRBJ2-7): EAGVAQSPRYKIIEKRQSVAFWCNPISGHATLYWYQQILGQGPKLLIQFQNNGVVDDSQLPKDRFSAERLKGVDSTLKIQPAKLEDSAVYLCASSLGVNRGLDEQYFGPGTRLTVT.

The CDR3 loop reads CASSRDIVNEQFF. In DNA, the CDR3 is TGTGCCAGCAGCCGGGACATCGTCAATGAGCAGTTCTTC. This chain links TRBV7-8 with TRBJ2-1; a possible D gene is TRBD1 (6 bases). Trimming removed 5 bases from V and 6 bases from J, with 11 bases in between. From germline, CDR1 is SGHVS and CDR2 FQNEAQ. The CDR3 spans 13 residues. The full variable domain, rest sourced from reference TRBV7-8 and TRBJ2-1, is GAGVSQSPRYKVAKRGQDVALRCDPISGHVSLFWYQQALGQGPEFLTYFQNEAQLDKSGLPSDRFFAERPEGSVSTLKIQRTQQEDSAVYLCASSRDIVNEQFFGPGTRLTVL.

As to this clone: At one end the junction does not follow the germline gene, possibly because of a read error. V usage is TRBV4-3 and J usage is TRBJ2-3; the D is unclear. Germline V lookup: CDR1 LGHNA, CDR2 YSLEER. The CDR3 spans 17 residues. The CDR3 spells CASSQDGRRVGTNTQYF. Here the CDR3 DNA reads TGCGCCAGCAGCCAAGATGGTCGACGGGTCGGCACAAATACGCAGTATTTT.

There are a few counts of this clone. The J gene is TRBJ1-1, the V gene TRBV6-6; D may be TRBD1 (6 bases). Germline V gives CDR1 MNHNY, CDR2 SVGAGI (reference sequence). The CDR3 is 16 amino acids. Trimming shortened V by 2 bases and J by 2 bases, and 15 bases separated the two germline ends. CDR3 sequence reads: CASSYRPDSLNTEAFF. CDR3 nucleotide sequence: TGTGCCAGCAGTTACCGACCGGACAGCCTTAACACTGAAGCTTTCTTT.

This clone occurred a few times. The chain is built from TRBV6-2 or TRBV6-3 and TRBJ2-7; D gene uncertain. The germline gives CDR1 MNHEY, CDR2 SVGEGT. The CDR3 loop spans 12 amino acids. V shed 3 bases and J shed 0 bases, with 3 bases lying between them. CDR3: CASSYSSYEQYF. Here the CDR3 DNA reads TGTGCCAGCAGTTATAGCTCCTACGAGCAGTACTTC.

V and J are TRBV7-2 and TRBJ2-7; D is uncertain. This CDR3 has 14 amino acids. With 1 base removed from V and 2 bases from J, the gap between germline ends came to 9 bases. In germline, CDR1 is SGHTA, CDR2 FQGNSA. The CDR3 nucleotides are TGTGCCAGCAGCTTAGGGTTATTAGCCTACGAGCAGTACTTC. It encodes CASSLGLLAYEQYF.